What follows is one T cell receptor beta chain and its context. The CDR3 is 13 amino acids. CDR1 and CDR2 (germline): MNHEY, SVGEGT. Trimming left V 2 bases short and J 4 bases short, with 9 bases between. The sample originates from a study of CD8 T cells in Susac syndrome. Negative isolation yielded CD4+ and CD8+ T cells, and FACS enriched TEMRA cells. Random hexamers were used to reverse transcribe 0.5 to 1 ug of RNA. Amplification of TCR beta CDR3 was carried out by immunoSEQ multiplex PCR, which covered 54 Vbeta and 13 Jbeta segments. TCRdb re-called the immunoSEQ multiplex PCR reads with MiXCR, one entry per CDR3 protein. The sample contains a few hundred thousand distinct CDR3 sequences, 95% of which appear only once.

Sequenced input: CD4+ T cells from PBMCs. The source of this sequence is a human donor with multiple sclerosis. The chain couples TRBV6-2 or TRBV6-3 to TRBJ2-7; D perhaps matches TRBD2 (5 bases). For the CDR3, the DNA is TGTGCCAGCAGTTACGCGGGCGTATACGAGCAGTACTTC. As protein: CASSYAGVYEQYF.